These 12 T cell receptor beta chains were all obtained from the same sample, sequenced in a study of technical replicates of blood from a few donors. Measured with immunoSEQ multiplex PCR; TCRdb has only the in-frame clones, and not every one. The data contain tens of thousands of clones, over 95% of them singletons. Specimen: T cells isolated from PBMCs. The receptors were sampled from a human donor in good health.

The chain carries TRBV28 and TRBJ1-5, with TRBD1 as a possible D gene (5 bases). This CDR3 is built from 15 residues. V shed 2 bases and J shed 2 bases, with 10 bases lying between them. The germline V gene encodes CDR1 MDHEN and CDR2 SYDVKM. The CDR3 spells CASSLAGRRNQPQHF. The CDR3 DNA reads TGTGCCAGCAGTTTAGCAGGGCGGCGCAATCAGCCCCAGCATTTT.

The CDR3 sequence is CASRKREGLSDTQYF. The CDR3 nucleotides are TGTGCCAGCAGGAAGCGGGAGGGCCTATCAGATACGCAGTATTTT. This chain uses TRBV27 with TRBJ2-3; TRBD2 aligns across 10 bases. V trimming: 6 bases; J trimming: 4 bases; junction bases outside the gene matches: 7. This CDR3 comprises 15 residues. The germline CDR1 and CDR2 sequences are MNHEY and SMNVEV (reference sequence).

The genes are TRBV19 and TRBJ2-7; maybe TRBD2 (6 bases). The V end lost 0 bases, the J end lost 2 bases, and 17 bases lay between the germline ends. CDR1 is LNHDA, CDR2 SQIVND, per germline (reference sequence). The length of the CDR3 is 17 residues. The CDR3 DNA reads as TGTGCCAGTAGTATAGATGTCGGGGGTGGCGCGACCTACGAGCAGTACTTC. Residues: CASSIDVGGGATYEQYF.

V gene TRBV14 combines with J gene TRBJ1-2; TRBD1 agrees at 7 bases. Germline V gene sequence: CDR1 SGHDN, CDR2 FVKESK. The trim removed 3 bases at V and 6 bases at J, leaving 13 bases unmatched. There are 16 residues in the CDR3. In DNA form, the CDR3 reads TGTGCCAGCAGCCAGGATCGGGACAGCAGGAAAGATGGCTACACCTTC. Its protein is CASSQDRDSRKDGYTF.

This clone was seen a single time. V and J are TRBV5-1 and TRBJ1-1, with D maybe TRBD1 (5 bases). V gave up 4 bases and J gave up 4 bases, with 11 bases separating them. The CDR3 length is 13 residues. Germline loops: CDR1 SGHRS, CDR2 YFSETQ. In DNA, the CDR3 is TGCGCCAGCAGCCGGGGGACCGTCACTGAAGCTTTCTTT. It specifies CASSRGTVTEAFF.

The chain carries TRBV4-1 and TRBJ2-1; maybe TRBD1 (5 bases). V was clipped by 4 bases and J by 5 bases, with 15 bases between them. Germline loops: CDR1 MGHRA, CDR2 YSYEKL. This CDR3 contains 15 residues. Written as DNA, the CDR3 is TGCGCCAGCAGCCCGAAGACAGCGCTAGACAATGAGCAGTTCTTC. Translated, it gives CASSPKTALDNEQFF.

The V and J genes are TRBV7-2 and TRBJ1-5, with D unresolved. V was shortened by 5 bases and J by 5 bases, with 16 bases between the two germline ends. The germline gives CDR1 SGHTA, CDR2 FQGNSA. This CDR3 has 15 amino acids. The CDR3 region is CASSPFPGPYQPQHF. CDR3 nucleotide sequence: TGTGCCAGCAGCCCCTTTCCAGGCCCCTATCAGCCCCAGCATTTT.

The chain is built from TRBV7-9 and TRBJ1-2; 9 positions agree with TRBD1. In germline, CDR1 is SEHNR, CDR2 FQNEAQ (reference sequence). The junction had 12 bases not matched to a gene; V was cut back by 4 bases and J by 3 bases. This CDR3 contains 17 residues. The CDR3 bases are TGTGCCAGCAGCTCCCCCCGGGACAGGGAACAGGACTATGGCTACACCTTC. Its translation is CASSSPRDREQDYGYTF.

This clone occurred a few times. The chain has TRBV6-5 and TRBJ1-6; D is unresolved. Germline V gene lookup returns CDR1 MNHEY and CDR2 SVGAGI. The V end was cut by 3 bases, the J end by 4 bases, with 7 bases between. The CDR3 loop spans 14 amino acids. Here the CDR3 DNA reads TGTGCCAGCAGTTATCGCCAGTATAATTCACCCCTCCACTTT. Amino acid sequence: CASSYRQYNSPLHF.

V and J are TRBV28 and TRBJ2-1, with 7 nucleotides matching TRBD1. The CDR3 sequence is 20 residues long. Germline loops: CDR1 MDHEN, CDR2 SYDVKM. V shed 1 base and J 6 bases; nucleotides not matched to a gene: 21. As DNA, the CDR3 is TGTGCCAGCAGTTTATTCTACAAGTCGGGGACAGTCGATACGAGCAATGAGCAGTTCTTC. This sequence encodes CASSLFYKSGTVDTSNEQFF.

V and J are TRBV11-2 and TRBJ2-7; 9 bases fit TRBD1. CDR1 and CDR2 from the germline V gene are SGHAT and FQNNGV. The CDR3 extends over 16 amino acids. Losses at the gene ends were 1 base for V and 3 bases for J; bases not matched to a gene: 7. The CDR3 loop is CASSLVPGTGFYEQYF. The CDR3 DNA follows: TGTGCCAGCAGCTTAGTTCCCGGGACAGGGTTCTACGAGCAGTACTTC. The variable domain in full, completed from reference TRBV11-2 and TRBJ2-7, reads EAGVAQSPRYKIIEKRQSVAFWCNPISGHATLYWYQQILGQGPKLLIQFQNNGVVDDSQLPKDRFSAERLKGVDSTLKIQPAKLEDSAVYLCASSLVPGTGFYEQYFGPGTRLTVT.

The table lists this clone with a count of one. The germline gene is not matched at one end of the junction; a read error may be the cause. This sequence joins TRBV7-7 and TRBJ2-2; D is undetermined. The CDR3 is 17 residues long. Germline loops: CDR1 SSHAT, CDR2 FNYEAQ (reference sequence). CDR3 sequence reads: CASSLICGEPNTGELFF. The CDR3 DNA reads as TGTGCTAGCAGCTTAATATGCGGAGAACCGAACACCGGGGAGCTGTTTTTT.